A single sample is the source of the 8 T cell receptor beta chains below, sequenced in a study of human T cells and chemical hapten exposure. The sample's time point: pre-sensitization, week 0. Regarding treatment: therapeutic diphenylcyclopropenone sensitization with weekly scalp DPC. Via MiXCR, TCRdb re-called the RACE reads, giving one row per CDR3 protein. Here the sample spans over 300,000 distinct CDR3 sequences, 4.5% to 6% being singletons. This sample comprised whole blood, obtained in connection with sensitization to the hapten diphenylcyclopropenone (DPC). The origin of the receptors is a woman in her fifties or sixties with alopecia areata. Some clones in this sample may be carry-over from other donors' samples.

The sample holds many counts of this clonotype. V and J are TRBV6-5 and TRBJ1-1; TRBD1 aligns across 9 bases. The trim removed 8 bases at V and 4 bases at J, leaving 14 bases unmatched. The V gene's germline CDR1 is MNHEY and CDR2 SVGAGI. CDR3 length: 16 residues. Written as DNA, the CDR3 is TGTGCCAGCCTCCAGGAAGACACAGGGGGCCTCACTGAAGCTTTCTTT. Translation: CASLQEDTGGLTEAFF.

This clonotype was detected only a few times. The chain joins TRBV30 to TRBJ1-1; 11 positions agree with TRBD1. Germline V CDR1 and CDR2: GTSNPN, SVGIG (reference sequence). Trimming took 3 bases from V and 4 from J; bases not matched to a gene: 4. The CDR3 runs 14 residues. The chain's CDR3 is CAWSKGTGGTEAFF. CDR3 DNA sequence: TGTGCCTGGAGCAAAGGGACAGGGGGCACTGAAGCTTTCTTT.

This clonotype was counted between two and nine times. CDR3 residues: CATSAGIGTEAFF. In DNA form, the CDR3 reads TGTGCCACCAGTGCAGGGATCGGCACTGAAGCTTTCTTT. The V call is TRBV24-1, the J call TRBJ1-1, with a tentative D call TRBD1 (5 bases). The CDR3 extends over 13 amino acids. CDR1 and CDR2 from the germline V gene are KGHDR and SFDVKD. Trimming removed 5 bases from V and 4 bases from J, with 10 bases in between.

This clonotype was detected a few times. This chain links TRBV5-6 with TRBJ1-6, with D perhaps TRBD1 (5 bases). V dropped 4 bases and J dropped 10 bases, with 9 bases sitting between them. CDR1 is SGHDT, CDR2 YYEEEE, per germline. CDR3 length equals 12 residues. For the CDR3, the DNA is TGTGCCAGCAGCGAAGGGGTCTCACCCCTCCACTTT. This encodes CASSEGVSPLHF.

The table lists this clonotype with a few counts. CDR3 region: CSSGRAPGINTEAFF. The CDR3, as DNA: TGCAGTTCCGGCCGAGCCCCGGGAATTAACACTGAAGCTTTCTTT. J is TRBJ1-1 and V is TRBV20-1; D unclear. The CDR3 is 15 amino acids. Trimming stripped 8 bases from V and 2 bases from J, with 21 bases between. Germline V gene sequence: CDR1 DFQATT, CDR2 SNEGSKA (reference sequence).

Here the CDR3 reads CAWSPGLAGRDTQYF. As DNA, the CDR3 is TGTGCCTGGAGTCCCGGGTTAGCGGGCCGAGATACGCAGTATTTT. The chain couples TRBV30 to TRBJ2-3; 7 nucleotides line up with TRBD2. CDR3 length: 15 amino acids. The V gene end was trimmed by 2 bases and the J gene end by 5 bases; junction bases not matched to a gene: 10. Germline V gene sequence: CDR1 GTSNPN, CDR2 SVGIG (reference sequence).

The V and J genes are TRBV29-1 and TRBJ1-3; D gene uncertain. CDR1 and CDR2 (germline): SQVTM, ANQGSEA. V shed 4 bases and J shed 6 bases, with 10 bases lying between them. The CDR3 covers 12 residues. In DNA form, the CDR3 reads TGCAGCGTTGGGGGTCTTGAAAACACCATATATTTT. Amino acids: CSVGGLENTIYF.

This clonotype appeared a few times. The chain carries TRBV27 and TRBJ1-2; no definite D call. Germline-derived CDR1 and CDR2 are MNHEY and SMNVEV (reference sequence). V lost 8 bases to trimming and J lost 3 bases, with 19 bases between them. The CDR3 is 15 residues long. CDR3 amino acids: CASSMDPDSYYGYTF. The DNA of the CDR3 is TGTGCCAGCTCGATGGACCCAGACTCTTACTATGGCTACACCTTC.